This T cell receptor (beta chain) was obtained from a study of T cells in Graves' hyperthyroidism and ophthalmopathy. Study summary: Upon initial diagnosis and before any treatment, peripheral blood was collected.

CDR1 is SQVTM and CDR2 is ANQGSEA in the germline V gene. Deletions cut 6 bases from V and 3 bases from J, with 12 bases between. This CDR3 contains 12 residues. PBMCs came from more than 8.5 ml fresh peripheral blood. Notes on the study in general: Within blood appeared most thyroid clonotypes that had expanded above 0.001.

Comment on this clonotype: No antigen is known for it.

Amplified TCR beta CDR3 regions derived from RNA transcripts. HTBI primers were used for first-round RT-PCR of the TCR CDR3. MiXCR was run by TCRdb on the multiplex PCR reads, yielding one entry per CDR3 protein. Here the sample spans over 700,000 distinct CDR3 sequences, 30% to 40% being singletons. The rearrangement joins TRBV29-1 to TRBJ2-7; TRBD2 is a possible D gene (6 bases). This TCR was recovered from a woman aged 35 to 49 with Graves' hyperthyroidism. The sample consisted of blood. CDR3 in amino acids: CSVWGDLYEQYF. The DNA of the CDR3 is TGCAGCGTGTGGGGGGACCTCTACGAGCAGTACTTC.